One sample yielded the 30 T cell receptor beta chains listed below, sequenced in a study of cytomegalovirus exposure and HLA in healthy donors. TCRdb's copy holds only in-frame clones and misses some; the assay was immunoSEQ multiplex PCR. The data show fewer than 250,000 clones, roughly 83% seen once. The sample taken for sequencing was PBMCs. All receptors come from a woman in her late teens or twenties in good health and CMV-seronegative.

The rearrangement links TRBV30 to TRBJ2-3; 8 nucleotides agree with TRBD1. The CDR3 consists of 13 residues. The germline V gene has CDR1 GTSNPN and CDR2 SVGIG (reference sequence). V gave up 8 bases and J gave up 2 bases; unmatched junction bases: 6. The CDR3 region is CAVGQGITDTQYF. CDR3 bases: TGTGCCGTCGGACAGGGAATCACAGATACGCAGTATTTT.

This chain joins TRBV5-6 and TRBJ1-5, with 10 bases lining up with TRBD1. CDR1 and CDR2 (germline): SGHDT, YYEEEE. This CDR3 comprises 19 residues. Trimming at V came to 2 bases and at J to 7 bases, leaving 18 bases not matched to a gene. The CDR3, as DNA: TGTGCCAGCAGCTTATCTGCCGGGACAGGGGTTCGGTCATGGCAGCCCCAGCATTTT. This codes for CASSLSAGTGVRSWQPQHF.

The gene calls are TRBV4-1 and TRBJ2-2; D is perhaps TRBD2 (6 bases). CDR1 MGHRA and CDR2 YSYEKL come from the germline V gene. V shed 1 base and J shed 1 base, with 19 bases lying between them. CDR3 length: 19 amino acids. The CDR3 region has the DNA TGCGCCAGCAGCCAAGGGGGCGGGGCGGGACCCCGGAACACCGGGGAGCTGTTTTTT. Its translation: CASSQGGGAGPRNTGELFF.

This clone showed up just once. This chain joins TRBV6-6 and TRBJ2-7, with 10 bases fitting TRBD2. The CDR3 runs to 14 residues. V lost 10 bases and J lost 0; bases outside the gene matches: 6. Per the germline V gene, CDR1 is MNHNY and CDR2 is SVGAGI (reference sequence). The CDR3 DNA follows: TGTGCCACCCATTCTAGCGGGAGCTCCTACGAGCAGTACTTC. Protein product: CATHSSGSSYEQYF.

This rearrangement joins TRBV5-1 to TRBJ2-5; D not certain. V gave up 3 bases and J gave up 2 bases, with 2 bases separating them. The CDR3 is 11 amino acids. In germline, CDR1 is SGHRS, CDR2 YFSETQ. Here the CDR3 reads CASSSQETQYF. In DNA form, the CDR3 reads TGCGCCAGCAGCTCACAAGAGACCCAGTACTTC.

The V and J genes are TRBV5-5 and TRBJ1-2, with no clear D. Germline V gene sequence: CDR1 SGHKS, CDR2 YYEKEE (reference sequence). V shed 2 bases and J shed 1 base, with 12 bases lying between them. The CDR3 length is 15 residues. The CDR3 nucleotides read TGTGCCAGCAGCTTTGGTCACAATCTTAACTATGGCTACACCTTC. Its translation is CASSFGHNLNYGYTF.

This chain joins TRBV6-5 and TRBJ2-6, with a possible D match to TRBD2 (5 bases). Trimming cost V 2 bases and J 4 bases, with 12 bases left between them. Germline loops: CDR1 MNHEY, CDR2 SVGAGI. The CDR3 contains 16 residues. CDR3 sequence reads: CASSYGSGKGANVLTF. The CDR3 DNA is TGTGCCAGCAGTTACGGTTCCGGGAAGGGGGCCAACGTCCTGACTTTC.

The chain joins TRBV19 to TRBJ2-7, with D tentatively TRBD1 (6 bases). CDR1 is LNHDA, CDR2 SQIVND, per germline (reference sequence). V was trimmed by 6 bases and J by 3 bases, leaving 18 bases between them. This CDR3 has 15 amino acids. This chain's CDR3 is CASSAQGRIFYEQYF. The CDR3 DNA follows: TGTGCCAGTAGCGCCCAGGGGCGCATATTCTACGAGCAGTACTTC.

In nucleotides, the CDR3 is TGCATCGCCTCGGCAGGGCAGAACACTGAAGCTTTCTTT. Amino acid sequence: CIASAGQNTEAFF. The rearrangement links TRBV29-1 to TRBJ1-1, with D possibly TRBD1 on 5 matching bases. The CDR3 has 13 residues. Germline V gene sequence: CDR1 SQVTM, CDR2 ANQGSEA. Variable domain in full (rest from reference TRBV29-1 and TRBJ1-1): SAVISQKPSRDICQRGTSLTIQCQVDSQVTMMFWYRQQPGQSLTLIATANQGSEATYESGFVIDKFPISRPNLTFSTLTVSNMSPEDSSIYLCIASAGQNTEAFFGQGTRLTVV.

The chain employs TRBV7-8 and TRBJ1-5, with a possible D match to TRBD1 (6 bases). Germline CDR1 is SGHVS and CDR2 is FQNEAQ. Trimming cost V 2 bases and J 4 bases, with 12 bases left between them. The CDR3 contains 15 residues. CDR3 DNA: TGTGCCAGCAGCTTATCCGGGACATGGAATCAGCCCCAGCATTTT. Protein sequence: CASSLSGTWNQPQHF.

The chain carries TRBV4-2 and TRBJ1-5; 10 positions match TRBD1. After removal of 8 bases from V and 4 bases from J, the junction contained 2 bases not matched to a gene. This CDR3 is 13 amino acids long. The V gene's germline CDR1 is LGHNA and CDR2 YNFKEQ. CDR3 residues: CASGGQGNQPQHF. Written as DNA, the CDR3 is TGTGCCAGCGGGGGACAGGGGAATCAGCCCCAGCATTTT.

The chain is built from TRBV15 and TRBJ1-5; D is unclear. CDR3 length equals 12 residues. V gave up 8 bases and J gave up 6 bases, with 11 bases separating them. CDR1 and CDR2 from the germline V gene are LNHNV and YYDKDF (reference sequence). The CDR3 region has the DNA TGTGCCACCGCATCAGTGGCTCAGCCCCAGCATTTT. Translated, it gives CATASVAQPQHF.

The J gene is TRBJ1-4, the V gene TRBV28, with D tentatively TRBD1 (6 bases). This CDR3 is 14 amino acids long. The germline V gene has CDR1 MDHEN and CDR2 SYDVKM. V was shortened by 5 bases and J by 6 bases, with 13 bases between the two germline ends. CDR3 loop: CASSRSGVDEKLFF. The DNA of the CDR3 is TGTGCCAGCAGTCGATCAGGGGTGGATGAAAAACTGTTTTTT.

The chain employs TRBV27 and TRBJ1-2; TRBD1 is a possible D gene (6 bases). Germline V gene sequence: CDR1 MNHEY, CDR2 SMNVEV (reference sequence). The germline V and J ends were trimmed by 2 bases and 3 bases, with 19 bases remaining between them. The CDR3 is made up of 17 amino acids. CDR3 nucleotide sequence: TGTGCCAGCAGTTTAACGGGCCTGCAGGGGCTCGACTATGGCTACACCTTC. Its translation: CASSLTGLQGLDYGYTF.

On this clone: In the same sample, other DNA sequences code for this CDR3. The chain is built from TRBV5-1 and TRBJ1-2; TRBD1 matches 7 bases. The CDR3 covers 13 residues. Germline V gene sequence: CDR1 SGHRS, CDR2 YFSETQ. The junction had 2 bases not matched to a gene; V was cut back by 0 bases and J by 6 bases. The CDR3, as DNA: TGCGCCAGCAGCTTGGGACAGGGCAATGGCTACACCTTC. It specifies CASSLGQGNGYTF.

The gene calls are TRBV25-1 and TRBJ1-2, with TRBD1 matching 9 bases. The V segment lost 3 bases and the J segment 2 bases; nucleotides outside the gene matches: 7. Germline V gene data show CDR1 as MGHDK and CDR2 as SYGVNS. The CDR3 spans 16 residues. This CDR3 reads CASSDHTTGGNYGYTF. The CDR3 DNA reads as TGTGCCAGCAGTGACCATACGACAGGGGGAAACTATGGCTACACCTTC.

This chain uses TRBV2 with TRBJ1-1; 8 bases map to TRBD1. The CDR3 is 18 amino acids. J was trimmed by 4 bases and V by 5 bases; bases with no gene match: 18. The germline CDR1 and CDR2 sequences are SNHLY and FYNNEI. CDR3 protein: CASSLPGTGYRSGTEAFF. Written as DNA, the CDR3 is TGTGCCAGCAGTCTCCCCGGGACAGGTTATCGGTCGGGCACTGAAGCTTTCTTT.

The gene calls are TRBV30 and TRBJ2-3; the match to TRBD2 covers 9 bases. The CDR3 is 14 residues long. V lost 8 bases, J lost 8 bases, and 14 bases stayed unmatched. The germline gives CDR1 GTSNPN, CDR2 SVGIG (reference sequence). The DNA for the CDR3 is TGTGCCGGGCGGGGGGGCGGGGGGCTTGGTACGCAGTATTTT. Translated, it gives CAGRGGGGLGTQYF.

The rearrangement uses TRBV7-9 and TRBJ2-4, with 7 bases identical to TRBD2. V shed 2 bases and J 6 bases; nucleotides not matched to a gene: 7. CDR1 and CDR2 from the germline V gene are SEHNR and FQNEAQ (reference sequence). This CDR3 contains 15 residues. The CDR3: CASSLSYPGGNIQYF. DNA of the CDR3: TGTGCCAGCAGCTTATCTTACCCGGGGGGAAACATTCAGTACTTC.

The rearrangement joins TRBV28 to TRBJ2-1; D uncertain. V was cut by 5 bases and J by 5 bases, with 10 bases left in between. Germline loops: CDR1 MDHEN, CDR2 SYDVKM. The CDR3 totals 13 residues. CDR3 in DNA: TGTGCCAGCAGTCTCGTCCGGGACAATGAGCAGTTCTTC. It is translated as CASSLVRDNEQFF.

The chain links TRBV5-1 to TRBJ2-1, with 7 bases matching TRBD2. Germline V gives CDR1 SGHRS, CDR2 YFSETQ. The J segment lost 1 base and the V segment lost 3 bases, leaving 4 bases of the junction unmatched. CDR3 length: 15 amino acids. This CDR3 is CASSSGTTSYNEQFF. The CDR3 DNA sequence: TGCGCCAGCAGCTCCGGGACTACTTCCTACAATGAGCAGTTCTTC.

This clone was seen a handful of times. V and J are TRBV5-1 and TRBJ1-5; D gene ambiguous. V was pared by 2 bases and J by 3 bases, with 9 bases between. CDR3 length: 14 amino acids. CDR1 is SGHRS and CDR2 is YFSETQ in the germline V gene. The CDR3 loop reads CASSLASDNQPQHF. In DNA, the CDR3 is TGCGCCAGCAGCTTAGCCAGCGACAATCAGCCCCAGCATTTT. Full variable domain (missing parts from reference TRBV5-1 and TRBJ1-5): KAGVTQTPRYLIKTRGQQVTLSCSPISGHRSVSWYQQTPGQGLQFLFEYFSETQRNKGNFPGRFSGRQFSNSRSEMNVSTLELGDSALYLCASSLASDNQPQHFGDGTRLSIL.

Written as DNA, the CDR3 is TGTGCTAGTGCCTCGAACTACTACGAGCAGTACTTC. Its translation: CASASNYYEQYF. This chain links TRBV12-5 with TRBJ2-7; no firm D call. Germline assignment: CDR1 LGHNT and CDR2 FRNRAP. The CDR3 has 12 amino acids. V lost 7 bases and J 3 bases, leaving 10 bases between the germline ends.

This chain uses TRBV29-1 with TRBJ2-5; D is uncertain. CDR1 SQVTM and CDR2 ANQGSEA come from the germline V gene. This CDR3 comprises 12 residues. V shed 3 bases and J shed 5 bases, with 10 bases lying between them. The chain's CDR3 is CSVDPVLETQYF. In nucleotides, the CDR3 is TGCAGCGTTGACCCCGTGTTGGAGACCCAGTACTTC.

The V call is TRBV6-6, the J call TRBJ1-5, with TRBD1 as a possible D gene (6 bases). The CDR3 runs 15 residues. CDR1 is MNHNY, CDR2 SVGAGI, per germline (reference sequence). V was pared by 3 bases and J by 5 bases, with 14 bases between. CDR3 sequence reads: CASSYHDRPDQPQHF. DNA for the CDR3: TGTGCCAGCAGTTATCACGACAGGCCAGATCAGCCCCAGCATTTT.

The rearrangement uses TRBV19 and TRBJ1-2; D is possibly TRBD1 (5 bases). The CDR3 is 15 residues long. From germline, CDR1 is LNHDA and CDR2 SQIVND (reference sequence). Trimming took off 1 base at V and 4 bases at J, with 13 bases between the two ends. CDR3 in DNA: TGTGCCAGTAGTATAGCGAAGGGGCTGGGCTATGGCTACACCTTC. Amino acid sequence: CASSIAKGLGYGYTF.

V gene TRBV6-6 combines with J gene TRBJ2-7, with 10 bases fitting TRBD1. The germline gives CDR1 MNHNY, CDR2 SVGAGI (reference sequence). Trimming cost V 4 bases and J 5 bases; bases outside gene matches: 5. The CDR3 extends over 14 amino acids. The CDR3 is CASSFQTGGDEQYF. The CDR3 DNA sequence: TGTGCCAGCAGTTTTCAGACAGGGGGCGACGAGCAGTACTTC.

The chain links TRBV5-1 to TRBJ1-1; D is uncertain. The CDR3 is made up of 13 amino acids. V was trimmed by 4 bases and J by 6 bases, leaving 13 bases between them. In germline, CDR1 is SGHRS, CDR2 YFSETQ. CDR3 bases: TGCGCCAGCAGCCCGCAGGTCCCATCTGAAGCTTTCTTT. Its translation is CASSPQVPSEAFF.

The chain carries TRBV5-6 and TRBJ2-5; TRBD2 matches at 8 bases. Germline CDR1 is SGHDT and CDR2 is YYEEEE. CDR3 length equals 14 residues. V dropped 2 bases and J dropped 4; count of bases not matched to a gene: 4. CDR3 region: CASSFMTSVETQYF. CDR3 nucleotide sequence: TGTGCCAGCAGCTTCATGACTAGCGTAGAGACCCAGTACTTC.

This CDR3 is CASSPDRDGNTGELFF. CDR3 bases: TGTGCCAGCAGTCCCGACAGGGATGGGAACACCGGGGAGCTGTTTTTT. The chain uses TRBV6-4 and TRBJ2-2; TRBD1 agrees at 7 bases. The CDR3 is made up of 16 amino acids. V lost 5 bases and J lost 1; bases outside the gene matches: 7. Germline V gene sequence: CDR1 MRHNA, CDR2 SNTAGT.